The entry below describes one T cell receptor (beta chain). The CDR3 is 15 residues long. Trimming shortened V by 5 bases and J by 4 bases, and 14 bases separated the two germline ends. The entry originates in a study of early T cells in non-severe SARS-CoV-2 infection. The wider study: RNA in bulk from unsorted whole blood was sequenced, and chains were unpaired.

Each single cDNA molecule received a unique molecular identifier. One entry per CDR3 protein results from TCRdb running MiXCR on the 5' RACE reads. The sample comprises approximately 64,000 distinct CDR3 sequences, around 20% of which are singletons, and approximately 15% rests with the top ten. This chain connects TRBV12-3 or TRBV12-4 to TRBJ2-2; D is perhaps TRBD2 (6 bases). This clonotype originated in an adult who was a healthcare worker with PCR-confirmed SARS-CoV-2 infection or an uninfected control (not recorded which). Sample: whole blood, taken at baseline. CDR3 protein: CASSQSAGLTGELFF. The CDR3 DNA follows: TGTGCCAGCAGTCAGTCCGCGGGACTCACCGGGGAGCTGTTTTTT.